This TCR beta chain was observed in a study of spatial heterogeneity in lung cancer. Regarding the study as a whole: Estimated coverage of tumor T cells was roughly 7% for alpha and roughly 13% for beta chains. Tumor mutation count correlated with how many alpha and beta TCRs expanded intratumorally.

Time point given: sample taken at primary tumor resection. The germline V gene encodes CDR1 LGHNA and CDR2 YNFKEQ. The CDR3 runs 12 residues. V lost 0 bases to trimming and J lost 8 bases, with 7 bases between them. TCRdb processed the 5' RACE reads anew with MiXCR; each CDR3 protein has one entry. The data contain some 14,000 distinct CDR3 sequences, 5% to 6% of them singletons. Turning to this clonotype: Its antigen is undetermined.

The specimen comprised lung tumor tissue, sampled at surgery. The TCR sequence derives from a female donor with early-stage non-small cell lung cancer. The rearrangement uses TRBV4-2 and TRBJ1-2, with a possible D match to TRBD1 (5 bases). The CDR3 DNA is TGTGCCAGCAGCCAAGAAGGGGCCGGCTACACCTTC. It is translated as CASSQEGAGYTF.